Sequencing of this T cell receptor (beta chain) was carried out in a study of CD8+ T cells in alopecia areata. Extraction of RNA preceded its reverse transcription into cDNA, which served as the sequencing template. TCRdb keeps only in-frame clones here, not all; method: immunoSEQ multiplex PCR. The sample holds roughly 150,000 clones, around 47% seen once. Trimming removed 0 bases from V and 1 base from J, with 6 bases in between. The length of the CDR3 is 14 residues. Germline assignment: CDR1 SGHDN and CDR2 FVKESK. This clone was recorded at least ten times. V gene TRBV14 combines with J gene TRBJ1-1; no clear D. Specimen: CD4+ T cells sorted from blood. This TCR was sampled from a human donor with alopecia areata. CDR3 sequence reads: CASSQDHRNTEAFF. The CDR3 nucleotides read TGTGCCAGCAGCCAAGATCACAGGAACACTGAAGCTTTCTTT. Full variable domain (rest looked up from reference TRBV14 and TRBJ1-1): EAGVTQFPSHSVIEKGQTVTLRCDPISGHDNLYWYRRVMGKEIKFLLHFVKESKQDESGMPNNRFLAERTGGTYSTLKVQPAELEDSGVYFCASSQDHRNTEAFFGQGTRLTVV.